These 10 T cell receptor beta chains were all obtained from the same sample, sequenced in a study of regulatory T cells in long-lasting Graves disease listed by TCRdb under 2021. Libraries were built with multiplex PCR. For sequencing, an Illumina HiSeq 4000 was employed. TCR beta libraries were built with iRepertoire HTBI primers and Arm-PCR amplification of CDR3 regions. Using fastp at Q25 and MiXCR, TCRdb reprocessed the public reads and kept productive beta chains. For every CDR3 protein sequence, its rows merge into one entry that carries the most common genes and DNA. The sample includes roughly 560,000 distinct CDR3 sequences, with 15% to 20% observed a single time. The biggest ten clones account for 20% to 25% of the sample. The time point label, read with the paper, signifies: newly diagnosed GD, antithyroid drugs for less than 3 months. For both TCR sequencing and RNA sequencing, RNA was extracted from PBMCs in TRIzol.

This same sample was also part of a study on T cells in Graves' hyperthyroidism and ophthalmopathy.

Sequencing used peripheral blood mononuclear cells (PBMCs), obtained at new diagnosis, from a patient treated with antithyroid drugs. These receptors all stem from a woman aged 35-60 years with Graves disease. Donor details come from another sample of the same person, matched by shared clones.

In nucleotides, the CDR3 is TGTGCCAGCAGCTTAGATCCACAAGAGCATGAGCAGTTCTTC. Its protein product is CASSLDPQEHEQFF. The chain couples TRBV11-3 to TRBJ2-1; D gene uncertain. V was cut by 0 bases and J by 8 bases, with 11 bases left in between. CDR1 SGHNT and CDR2 YENEEA come from the germline V gene. The CDR3 is 14 amino acids. Combining the CDR3 with reference TRBV11-3 and TRBJ2-1 gives the whole variable domain EAGVVQSPRYKIIEKKQPVAFWCNPISGHNTLYWYLQNLGQGPELLIRYENEEAVDDSQLPKDRFSAERLKGVDSTLKIQPAELGDSAVYLCASSLDPQEHEQFFGPGTRLTVL.

This clonotype was counted many times. The V gene is TRBV18, the J gene TRBJ2-4; possibly TRBD1 for D (6 bases). V lost 3 bases to trimming and J lost 1 base, with 10 bases between them. The CDR3 sequence is 15 residues long. Germline V gene data show CDR1 as KGHSH and CDR2 as LQKENI. The DNA for the CDR3 is TGTGCCAGCTCACCCCCGCAGGGGGCCAAAAACATTCAGTACTTC. Its protein product is CASSPPQGAKNIQYF.

This clonotype was seen a handful of times. The V and J genes are TRBV7-2 and TRBJ1-4, with a weak D call TRBD1 (5 bases). Germline assignment: CDR1 SGHTA and CDR2 FQGNSA. The CDR3 runs 19 residues. The V end lost 6 bases, the J end lost 0 bases, and 23 bases lay between the germline ends. This CDR3 is CASRRGRFSVGATNEKLFF. CDR3 nucleotide sequence: TGTGCCAGCAGAAGGGGAAGGTTTTCTGTCGGGGCAACTAATGAAAAACTGTTTTTT.

This chain's CDR3 is CASSPWTSGRAVDTQYF. CDR3 nucleotides: TGTGCCAGCAGCCCTTGGACTAGCGGGAGGGCAGTAGATACGCAGTATTTT. V gene TRBV28 combines with J gene TRBJ2-3; 15 nucleotides match TRBD2. The length of the CDR3 is 17 residues. The V and J ends lost 6 bases and 5 bases, in that order; junction bases with no gene match: 9. From germline, CDR1 is MDHEN and CDR2 SYDVKM.

This clonotype has more than one count but fewer than ten. The chain recombines TRBV28 with TRBJ2-1; 10 nucleotides line up with TRBD2. The germline V gene has CDR1 MDHEN and CDR2 SYDVKM. V lost 1 base and J lost 3; bases outside the gene matches: 9. The CDR3 runs to 18 residues. The chain's CDR3 is CASSLLERGGHFYNEQFF. The CDR3, as DNA: TGTGCCAGCAGTTTATTAGAGCGGGGGGGCCATTTCTACAATGAGCAGTTCTTC.

Many counts were recorded for this clonotype. The V gene is TRBV4-1, the J gene TRBJ2-7; D not certain. Germline CDR1 MGHRA, CDR2 YSYEKL. The CDR3 extends over 13 amino acids. V lost 5 bases and J 4 bases, leaving 12 bases between the germline ends. The CDR3 coding sequence is TGCGCCAGCAGCGCTCGCGACTCTTACGAGCAGTACTTC. It encodes CASSARDSYEQYF.

This clonotype was seen repeatedly, ten times or more. The rearrangement uses TRBV12-3 or TRBV12-4 and TRBJ2-1, with D possibly TRBD2 on 6 matching bases. This CDR3 comprises 13 residues. The V gene lost 6 bases and the J gene lost 9 bases, with 15 bases spanning the gap. The CDR3: CASSWGVRIEQFF. CDR3 sequence (DNA): TGTGCCAGCAGCTGGGGGGTACGGATTGAGCAGTTCTTC.

This rearrangement joins TRBV13 to TRBJ1-2; a possible D gene is TRBD1 (5 bases). This CDR3 region has 15 residues. Germline CDR1 reads PRHDT; CDR2 reads FYEKMQ (reference sequence). The germline V and J ends were trimmed by 5 bases and 4 bases, with 17 bases remaining between them. CDR3 protein: CASSLTPQVLYGYTF. The CDR3 bases are TGTGCCAGCAGCCTCACCCCACAGGTGCTCTATGGCTACACCTTC.

This clonotype was observed a handful of times. A junction boundary mismatches the germline segment, possibly from a read error. This chain connects TRBV6-2 or TRBV6-3 to TRBJ2-5; possible D gene TRBD1, 6 bases. Germline CDR1 is MNHEY and CDR2 is SVGEGT. The CDR3 runs 15 residues. The CDR3 loop reads CASSRGQSHQETQCF. CDR3 DNA: TGTGCCAGCAGCCGAGGACAGTCCCATCAAGAGACCCAGTGCTTC.

This clonotype showed up just a few times. The chain couples TRBV9 to TRBJ2-1, with 7 bases aligning to TRBD1. The J call may be incorrect, as the DNA end agrees better with TRBJ2-5. Germline CDR1 reads SGDLS; CDR2 reads YYNGEE. CDR3 length equals 15 residues. The CDR3 DNA is TGTGCCAGCAGCGTTACTGGACAGGCCCAAGAGACCCAGTACTTC. This translates into CASSVTGQAQETQYF.